These 23 T cell receptor beta chains share one sample of origin, sequenced in a study of blood T cell repertoires in COVID-19. The assay was immunoSEQ multiplex PCR, and TCRdb's table has in-frame clones only and misses some. The profile covers 190,000 or so clones, with around 86% appearing a single time and roughly 8.7% taken by the ten largest. The material sequenced was PBMCs or T cells enriched from blood (not recorded which). The receptors here all came from a woman in her twenties or thirties who had recovered from COVID-19.

The rearrangement uses TRBV5-1 and TRBJ1-3; 7 bases are shared with TRBD1. Germline loops: CDR1 SGHRS, CDR2 YFSETQ. V was clipped by 2 bases and J by 0 bases; unmatched bases: 11. CDR3 length: 18 residues. In DNA, the CDR3 is TGCGCCAGCAGCTTAACTCGGGACAGCTTAAACTCTGGAAACACCATATATTTT. Translation gives CASSLTRDSLNSGNTIYF.

The chain combines TRBV28 with TRBJ1-4; weak D call: TRBD1 (6 bases). Trimming took off 5 bases at V and 6 bases at J, with 13 bases between the two ends. This CDR3 is built from 14 residues. Germline lookup yields CDR1 MDHEN and CDR2 SYDVKM. CDR3 region: CASSGTGTYEKLFF. CDR3 nucleotides: TGTGCCAGCAGTGGAACCGGGACATATGAAAAACTGTTTTTT.

This clone was seen a handful of times. This chain links TRBV29-1 with TRBJ2-7; TRBD2 matches 13 bases. V was clipped by 8 bases and J by 1 base; unmatched bases: 14. Per the germline V gene, CDR1 is SQVTM and CDR2 is ANQGSEA. This CDR3 region has 17 residues. CDR3 sequence: CSPVRTSGRAPSYEQYF. CDR3 in DNA: TGCAGCCCCGTGCGCACTAGCGGGAGGGCCCCGTCCTACGAGCAGTACTTC.

Only one count was recorded for this clone. The chain combines TRBV19 with TRBJ2-5, with a weak D call TRBD2 (6 bases). Trimming took 5 bases from V and 5 from J, leaving 12 bases between them. The CDR3 loop spans 13 amino acids. Germline values: CDR1 LNHDA, CDR2 SQIVND (reference sequence). DNA for the CDR3: TGTGCCAGTAGTTCCAGTGGGGGGGAGACCCAGTACTTC. As protein: CASSSSGGETQYF.

The chain is built from TRBV28 and TRBJ1-2; D gene unclear. The CDR3 has 11 residues. The germline V gene encodes CDR1 MDHEN and CDR2 SYDVKM. With 10 bases removed from V and 1 base from J, the gap between germline ends came to 7 bases. The DNA of the CDR3 is TGTGCCACCTCGGTTAACTATGGCTACACCTTC. Its translation: CATSVNYGYTF.

This chain connects TRBV24-1 to TRBJ2-5, with 14 bases matching TRBD2. Germline-derived CDR1 and CDR2 are KGHDR and SFDVKD. This CDR3 is 19 amino acids long. V lost 3 bases and J lost 1; bases outside the gene matches: 9. CDR3 in DNA: TGTGCCACCAGTGATCTCTCTTTCGGGACTAGCGGGAGCCAAGAGACCCAGTACTTC. Its protein is CATSDLSFGTSGSQETQYF.

V usage is TRBV7-2 and J usage is TRBJ2-1, with 8 bases lining up with TRBD2. V trimming: 5 bases; J trimming: 6 bases; junction bases outside the gene matches: 9. The CDR3 totals 15 residues. The V gene's germline CDR1 is SGHTA and CDR2 FQGNSA. In DNA form, the CDR3 reads TGTGCCAGCAGCCCGAACAGCGGGAGTGGCAATGAGCAGTTCTTC. This sequence encodes CASSPNSGSGNEQFF.

The chain carries TRBV2 and TRBJ2-7, with a possible D match to TRBD1 (6 bases). Germline V gives CDR1 SNHLY, CDR2 FYNNEI. Trimming removed 7 bases from V and 1 base from J, with 11 bases in between. The CDR3 runs to 13 residues. The CDR3 region has the DNA TGTGCCAGCACTGGGGGCGCGTCCTACGAGCAGTACTTC. Encoded protein: CASTGGASYEQYF.

This clone was found a few times. V is TRBV5-3 and J is TRBJ1-4, with 7 bases fitting TRBD1. TRBV5-3 is given ORF status, its function remaining uncertain. The J segment lost 5 bases and the V segment lost 3 bases, leaving 7 bases of the junction unmatched. The CDR3 consists of 15 residues. CDR3 DNA: TGTGCCAGAAGCTGGGTCCGACAGGGCAATGAAAAACTGTTTTTT. Residues: CARSWVRQGNEKLFF.

V is TRBV6-5 and J is TRBJ1-2; 7 positions match TRBD1. The CDR3 sequence is 16 residues long. CDR1 is MNHEY and CDR2 is SVGAGI in the germline V gene. The junction had 9 bases not matched to a gene; V was cut back by 0 bases and J by 5 bases. The CDR3 is CASSYSTKTGRYGYTF. DNA for the CDR3: TGTGCCAGCAGTTACTCCACGAAGACAGGGAGGTATGGCTACACCTTC.

This rearrangement joins TRBV7-8 to TRBJ1-1; a weak D match, TRBD1 (5 bases). Germline loops: CDR1 SGHVS, CDR2 FQNEAQ. The CDR3 runs to 14 residues. Between the trimmed V and J ends, which lost 2 bases and 4 bases, there was a span of 11 bases. CDR3 bases: TGTGCCAGCAGCTTAACGGGGGAGGGCACTGAAGCTTTCTTT. Encoded protein: CASSLTGEGTEAFF.

The chain joins TRBV18 to TRBJ1-2; TRBD1 is a possible D gene (6 bases). V was cut by 2 bases and J by 7 bases, with 14 bases left in between. There are 14 residues in the CDR3. Per the germline V gene, CDR1 is KGHSH and CDR2 is LQKENI. In DNA form, the CDR3 reads TGTGCCAGCTCACCAGCGCAACAGGGCTCTGGCTACACCTTC. Amino acids: CASSPAQQGSGYTF. The full variable domain, rest sourced from reference TRBV18 and TRBJ1-2, is NAGVMQNPRHLVRRRGQEARLRCSPMKGHSHVYWYRQLPEEGLKFMVYLQKENIIDESGMPKERFSAEFPKEGPSILRIQQVVRGDSAAYFCASSPAQQGSGYTFGSGTRLTVV.

The CDR3 loop reads CASSQRRPRGETQYF. CDR3 DNA sequence: TGTGCCAGCAGCCAAAGACGGCCGCGGGGAGAGACCCAGTACTTC. The chain combines TRBV3-1 (or the pseudogene TRBV3-2) with TRBJ2-5, with TRBD2 as a possible D gene (6 bases). Germline loops: CDR1 LGHDT, CDR2 YNNKEL (reference sequence). V gave up 2 bases and J gave up 4 bases, with 14 bases separating them. The CDR3 is made up of 15 amino acids.

The chain links TRBV19 to TRBJ2-7; a weak D match, TRBD1 (6 bases). Trimming removed 2 bases from V and 0 bases from J, with 8 bases in between. Germline V CDR1 and CDR2: LNHDA, SQIVND (reference sequence). The CDR3 contains 14 residues. CDR3 nucleotide sequence: TGTGCCAGTAGTATATGGGACACCTCCTACGAGCAGTACTTC. Its protein is CASSIWDTSYEQYF.

The chain employs TRBV7-9 and TRBJ2-1, with 8 bases fitting TRBD2. Trimming cost V 4 bases and J 1 base; bases outside gene matches: 12. The CDR3 consists of 18 residues. Germline assignment: CDR1 SEHNR and CDR2 FQNEAQ (reference sequence). The CDR3 sequence is CASSSYIGTRESYNEQFF. The CDR3 DNA reads TGTGCCAGCAGCTCATATATAGGGACTAGGGAATCCTACAATGAGCAGTTCTTC.

This clone showed up just a few times. The rearrangement joins TRBV7-8 to TRBJ2-1; TRBD2 is a possible D gene (5 bases). Trimming took off 2 bases at V and 9 bases at J, with 14 bases between the two ends. The CDR3 length is 14 residues. Looked up from germline, CDR1 is SGHVS and CDR2 is FQNEAQ. The CDR3 reads CASSLFKRLSEQFF. The CDR3 bases are TGTGCCAGCAGCTTATTTAAACGACTATCTGAGCAGTTCTTC.

This clone turned up a few times. The chain employs TRBV19 and TRBJ1-4; no definite D call. Trimming cost V 2 bases and J 5 bases, with 12 bases left between them. Germline loops: CDR1 LNHDA, CDR2 SQIVND (reference sequence). CDR3 length equals 15 residues. The CDR3 DNA reads as TGTGCCAGTAGTATATCAGTGATGAGGAATGAAAAACTGTTTTTT. This translates into CASSISVMRNEKLFF.

The J gene is TRBJ1-4, the V gene TRBV7-8; 7 bases line up with TRBD1. The CDR3 length is 17 residues. V was clipped by 6 bases and J by 4 bases; unmatched bases: 14. Germline V lookup: CDR1 SGHVS, CDR2 FQNEAQ. The CDR3 reads CASSHRIGGANNEKLFF. The CDR3 DNA reads as TGTGCCAGCAGTCATAGAATAGGGGGCGCGAATAATGAAAAACTGTTTTTT. Looking up the rest from reference TRBV7-8 and TRBJ1-4 gives the full variable domain: GAGVSQSPRYKVAKRGQDVALRCDPISGHVSLFWYQQALGQGPEFLTYFQNEAQLDKSGLPSDRFFAERPEGSVSTLKIQRTQQEDSAVYLCASSHRIGGANNEKLFFGSGTQLSVL.

This chain links TRBV3-1 (or the pseudogene TRBV3-2) with TRBJ2-2; no firm D call. Germline CDR1 LGHDT, CDR2 YNNKEL (reference sequence). V shed 4 bases and J shed 6 bases, with 6 bases lying between them. There are 12 residues in the CDR3. In nucleotides, the CDR3 is TGTGCCAGCAGCCCCCTCGCCGGGGAGCTGTTTTTT. It is translated as CASSPLAGELFF.

The CDR3 sequence is CASSQESTGITEAFF. The DNA for the CDR3 is TGCGCCAGCAGCCAAGAGTCAACAGGGATCACTGAAGCTTTCTTT. This chain uses TRBV4-1 with TRBJ1-1; D might be TRBD1 (6 bases). This CDR3 is 15 amino acids long. Trimming pared 0 bases from V and 4 bases from J, leaving 12 bases between. CDR1 is MGHRA and CDR2 is YSYEKL in the germline V gene.

About this clone itself: An end of the junction differs from the germline gene, which may be a read error. This rearrangement joins TRBV7-7 to TRBJ2-1, with TRBD2 matching 10 bases. Germline V gene sequence: CDR1 SSHAT, CDR2 FNYEAQ (reference sequence). There are 13 residues in the CDR3. The CDR3 DNA is TGTGCTAGCAGCTTACTAGCGGGATATGAGCAGTTCTTC. Encoded protein: CASSLLAGYEQFF.

The rearrangement uses TRBV6-1 and TRBJ2-7; no definite D call. The ends were cut back, 2 bases at V and 3 bases at J, with 8 bases in the middle. CDR3 length: 13 residues. The germline V gene encodes CDR1 MNHNS and CDR2 SASEGT. This CDR3 reads CASSEHTLYEQYF. CDR3 bases: TGTGCCAGCAGTGAACATACTCTCTACGAGCAGTACTTC.

The chain carries TRBV6-1 and TRBJ1-5, with 7 positions matching TRBD1. The CDR3 spans 14 residues. CDR1 and CDR2 (germline): MNHNS, SASEGT. The ends lost 3 bases at V and 6 bases at J; junction bases unmatched: 5. The CDR3 sequence is CASSDPGQPQPQHF. In nucleotides, the CDR3 is TGTGCCAGCAGTGATCCGGGACAGCCTCAGCCCCAGCATTTT.